This T cell receptor (beta chain) emerged from a study of control samples from healthy donors and cancer patients. The table came from immunoSEQ multiplex PCR; TCRdb's copy has only in-frame clones and leaves some out. Here the sample spans approximately 150,000 clones, 94% being singletons. CDR1 is LNHDA, CDR2 SQIVND, per germline (reference sequence). Between the trimmed V and J ends, which lost 1 base and 5 bases, there was a span of 11 bases. The CDR3 spans 14 residues. This TCR was sampled from a young woman in good health. The chain links TRBV19 to TRBJ1-2, with D possibly being TRBD1 (5 bases). Sample: blood. The CDR3 loop reads CASSIVGGSYGYTF. The CDR3 DNA is TGTGCCAGTAGTATAGTTGGGGGAAGTTATGGCTACACCTTC. The full variable domain, in which reference TRBV19 and TRBJ1-2 provide the parts outside the CDR3, is DGGITQSPKYLFRKEGQNVTLSCEQNLNHDAMYWYRQDPGQGLRLIYYSQIVNDFQKGDIAEGYSVSREKKESFPLTVTSAQKNPTAFYLCASSIVGGSYGYTFGSGTRLTVV.